This TCR beta chain was captured by sequencing in a study of PD-L1 blockade in urothelial cancer. At the level of the study: Beginning in about 2014, patients received atezolizumab, given as 1,200 mg intravenously every 3 weeks. Treatment start was followed by blood analysis at 3 weeks (second dose) and again at 6 weeks.

Each PCR contained spiked-in synthetic TCR analog templates. The data were produced by immunoSEQ multiplex PCR, yet TCRdb's version contains in-frame clones alone and is incomplete. The sample lists roughly 45,000 clones, around 90% occurring once. Trimming left V 3 bases short and J 1 base short, with 6 bases between. Germline V gives CDR1 MNHEY, CDR2 SMNVEV (reference sequence). The CDR3 sequence is 13 residues long. This clone was counted a single time. The source material was PBMCs, sampled around atezolizumab (anti-PD-L1) treatment. The chain links TRBV27 to TRBJ1-1; D unclear. The clonotype comes from a man in his fifties or sixties with urothelial cancer. The CDR3 sequence: CASSFTANTEAFF. CDR3 DNA: TGTGCCAGCAGTTTTACAGCGAACACTGAAGCTTTCTTT.